This TCR beta chain was recovered during a study of shared clonotypes between healthy human individuals. The table lists this clone with a few counts. Measured with immunoSEQ multiplex PCR; TCRdb has only the in-frame clones, and not every one. The sample includes about 1 million clones, around 74% of them seen just once. The V gene lost 6 bases and the J gene lost 7 bases, with 10 bases spanning the gap. CDR3 length: 12 amino acids. CDR1 and CDR2 from the germline V gene are MDHEN and SYDVKM. The chain carries TRBV28 and TRBJ2-1, with a weak D call TRBD2 (6 bases). Material for sequencing was memory CD4+ T cells sorted from blood. The subset is: CD45RA-negative fraction. The origin of this receptor is a man aged 18 to 30 in good health. This CDR3 reads CASRAGQNEQFF. In nucleotides, the CDR3 is TGTGCCAGCAGGGCGGGGCAGAATGAGCAGTTCTTC.